Listed below are T cell receptor beta chains from one sample, sequenced in a study of cytomegalovirus exposure and HLA in healthy donors. Data came from immunoSEQ multiplex PCR; TCRdb stores just in-frame clones and leaves some out. The sample shows about 170,000 clones, around 73% of them seen only once. The sample was PBMCs. Source of these receptors: a woman aged 18-35 years in good health and CMV-seropositive. CDR3s include the opening cysteine and the closing phenylalanine or tryptophan. D genes are given only for firm matches. Clone size is stated in some rows and not others, as once, few, many or a class when expanded.

V	size	D	J	length	DNA	CDR3
TRBV4-2	.	.	TRBJ1-5	15	TGTGCCAGCAGCCAAACACCAGGGGCCAATCAGCCCCAGCATTTT	CASSQTPGANQPQHF
TRBV5-1	.	.	TRBJ2-5	14	TGCGCCAGCAGCTCCTCGACTAGCCAAGAGACCCAGTACTTC	CASSSSTSQETQYF
TRBV30	few	TRBD2	TRBJ2-6	15	TGTGCCTGGAGTGTGGGAGGGGCTGGGGCCAACGTCCTGACTTTC	CAWSVGGAGANVLTF
TRBV9	few	TRBD2	TRBJ2-1	18	TGTGCCAGCAGCCCGAGGGGGGGACTAGCGGGGGGCCTCGGTGAGCAGTTCTTC	CASSPRGGLAGGLGEQFF
TRBV25-1	.	TRBD2	TRBJ2-1	17	TGTGCCAGCAGAGGGACTAGCGGGGGGGTGGGCTACAATGAGCAGTTCTTC	CASRGTSGGVGYNEQFF
TRBV27	.	TRBD1	TRBJ2-3	15	TGTGCCAGCTATAAGCGGACAGGGGGCACAGATACGCAGTATTTT	CASYKRTGGTDTQYF
TRBV6-1	.	.	TRBJ2-5	18	TGTGCCAGCAGTGACCCCACACAATCAGGCTATTACCAAGAGACCCAGTACTTC	CASSDPTQSGYYQETQYF
TRBV9	.	TRBD2	TRBJ2-1	14	TGTGCCAGCAGCGAGGGAGGGCGATCCAATGAGCAGTTCTTC	CASSEGGRSNEQFF
TRBV7-2	.	.	TRBJ2-7	14	TGTGCCAGCAGCTTGTCCTCTACCTCCTACGAGCAGTACTTC	CASSLSSTSYEQYF
TRBV9	.	.	TRBJ1-2	16	TGTGCCAGCAGCGGGGGGCGGGCTCGGGGTTACTATGGCTACACCTTC	CASSGGRARGYYGYTF
TRBV11-2	.	.	TRBJ1-1	13	TGTGCCAGCAGCTTAGGAGGAAACACTGAAGCTTTCTTT	CASSLGGNTEAFF
TRBV19	.	.	TRBJ2-7	12	TGTGCCAGTAGTATATTGCAGAATGAGCAGTACTTC	CASSILQNEQYF
TRBV11-2	few	TRBD1	TRBJ1-2	15	TGTGCCAGCAGCGAACCGGGACAGCCATACTATGGCTACACCTTC	CASSEPGQPYYGYTF
TRBV5-1	.	TRBD2	TRBJ2-7	14	TGCGCCAGCAGCAGGGGACTAGGTTCAGACGAGCAGTACTTC	CASSRGLGSDEQYF
TRBV15	.	.	TRBJ1-2	16	TGTGCCACCAGCAGAGACCACTACGACGGAAACTATGGCTACACCTTC	CATSRDHYDGNYGYTF
TRBV7-9	.	TRBD1	TRBJ1-2	16	TGTGCCAGCAGCTCCACCGCGTCTGGTACAGGGGGTGGCTACACCTTC	CASSSTASGTGGGYTF
TRBV6-1	.	.	TRBJ1-1	11	TGTGCCAGCAGTGAAGGCAGTGAAGCTTTCTTT	CASSEGSEAFF
TRBV7-9	few	.	TRBJ2-7	14	TGTGCCAGCAGCTTAGTCGCGCCGTCATCCGAGCAGTACTTC	CASSLVAPSSEQYF
TRBV5-6	.	.	TRBJ1-2	13	TGTGCCAGCAGCTTGGAAGGGGGGGATGGCTACACCTTC	CASSLEGGDGYTF
TRBV4-3	.	.	TRBJ2-7	13	TGCGCCAGCAGCCAAGATTCGGTAAGCGAGCAGTACTTC	CASSQDSVSEQYF
TRBV6-5	.	.	TRBJ2-3	13	TGTGCCAGCAGCCGCAGGGAAACAGATACGCAGTATTTT	CASSRRETDTQYF
TRBV7-3	.	.	TRBJ1-4	14	TGTGCCGCGCCGGGGGGGCGAGTCGATGAAAAACTGTTTTTT	CAAPGGRVDEKLFF
TRBV9	once	.	TRBJ2-2	14	TGTGCCAGCAGCGACGGGACTCTCACCGGGGAGCTGTTTTTT	CASSDGTLTGELFF
TRBV28	.	TRBD1	TRBJ2-7	14	TGTGCCAGCAGTTTGCTAGGGACAGGTTACGAGCAGTACTTC	CASSLLGTGYEQYF
TRBV5-1	.	.	TRBJ1-2	15	TGCGCCAGCACTCCACTAGCGGGAGGGAACTATGGCTACACCTTC	CASTPLAGGNYGYTF
TRBV5-1	.	TRBD1	TRBJ1-5	14	TGCGCCAGCAGCTCAGGACAGGGGGGCCAGCCCCAGCATTTT	CASSSGQGGQPQHF
TRBV4-3	.	.	TRBJ2-1	14	TGCGCCAGCAGCCAAGAGCGAGTGTTCCATGAGCAGTTCTTC	CASSQERVFHEQFF
TRBV5-6	.	.	TRBJ2-3	17	TGTGCCAGCAGGATACAGGGTTGGGATGGAGGAACAGATACGCAGTATTTT	CASRIQGWDGGTDTQYF
TRBV6-5	.	.	TRBJ1-2	15	TGTGCCAGCAGTTACTCCCCGGGGGGTTCCTATGGCTACACCTTC	CASSYSPGGSYGYTF
TRBV5-1	few	.	TRBJ2-3	13	TGCGCCAGCAGCCGGACTAGCACAGATACGCAGTATTTT	CASSRTSTDTQYF
TRBV7-2	few	.	TRBJ1-5	12	TGTGCCAGCAGCTTACTATATCAGCCCCAGCATTTT	CASSLLYQPQHF
TRBV9	.	TRBD1	TRBJ1-2	15	TGTGCCAGCAGCCCCATTCACCCGGGACAGGGCGACTACACCTTC	CASSPIHPGQGDYTF
TRBV9	.	.	TRBJ1-3	13	TGTGCCAGCAGCGCCTTCTCTGGAAACACCATATATTTT	CASSAFSGNTIYF
TRBV5-6	.	TRBD2	TRBJ2-7	16	TGTGCCAGCAGCTCGGGCACCGGGACGGGGGGGTACGAGCAGTACTTC	CASSSGTGTGGYEQYF
TRBV9	.	TRBD1	TRBJ2-6	18	TGTGCCAGCAGCGTCCCAGGGGGCCACTACTCTGGGGCCAACGTCCTGACTTTC	CASSVPGGHYSGANVLTF
TRBV4-3	.	TRBD2	TRBJ2-1	13	TGCGCCAGCAGCCCCCGGGGGGACAATGAGCAGTTCTTC	CASSPRGDNEQFF
TRBV6-5	few	.	TRBJ1-4	15	TGTGCCAGCAGCACCGGGACAACAACTAATGAAAAACTGTTTTTT	CASSTGTTTNEKLFF
TRBV28	.	.	TRBJ1-4	13	TGTGCCACCCACGGCAGGGATAATGAAAAACTGTTTTTT	CATHGRDNEKLFF
TRBV2	.	.	TRBJ2-5	13	TGTGCCAGTGTAGGCAGGGGACAAGAGACCCAGTACTTC	CASVGRGQETQYF
TRBV11-2	.	TRBD2	TRBJ2-3	16	TGTGCCAGCAGCTCCTTAAAAGCGGGGCTCACAGATACGCAGTATTTT	CASSSLKAGLTDTQYF
TRBV28	few	TRBD2	TRBJ2-5	14	TGTGCCAGCACCACGGGACTAGCGCGTGAGACCCAGTACTTC	CASTTGLARETQYF